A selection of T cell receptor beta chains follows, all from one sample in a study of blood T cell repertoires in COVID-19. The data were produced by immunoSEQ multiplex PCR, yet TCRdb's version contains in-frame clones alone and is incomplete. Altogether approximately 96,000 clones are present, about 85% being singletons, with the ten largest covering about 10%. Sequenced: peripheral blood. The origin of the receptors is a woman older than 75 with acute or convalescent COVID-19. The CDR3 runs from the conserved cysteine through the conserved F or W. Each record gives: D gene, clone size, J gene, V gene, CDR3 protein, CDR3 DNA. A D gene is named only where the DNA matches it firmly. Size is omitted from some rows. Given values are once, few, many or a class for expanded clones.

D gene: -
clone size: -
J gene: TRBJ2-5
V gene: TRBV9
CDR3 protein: CASSRQSQETQYF
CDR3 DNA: TGTGCCAGCAGCAGACAGAGCCAAGAGACCCAGTACTTC

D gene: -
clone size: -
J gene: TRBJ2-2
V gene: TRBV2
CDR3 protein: CASTRELNTRGELFF
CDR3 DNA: TGTGCCAGTACCCGGGAGCTAAACACGAGGGGGGAGCTGTTTTTT

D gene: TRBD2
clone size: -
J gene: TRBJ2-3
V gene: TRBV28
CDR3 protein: CASSLSGGGIDTQYF
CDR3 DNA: TGTGCCAGCAGTCTTAGCGGGGGGGGGATTGATACGCAGTATTTT

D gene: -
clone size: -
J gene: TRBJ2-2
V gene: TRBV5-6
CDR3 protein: CASSFPGDGLGELFF
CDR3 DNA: TGTGCCAGCAGCTTCCCGGGGGACGGCCTCGGGGAGCTGTTTTTT

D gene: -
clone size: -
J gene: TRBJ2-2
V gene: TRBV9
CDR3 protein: CASSVAGGGANTGELFF
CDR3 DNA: TGTGCCAGCAGCGTAGCTGGCGGAGGGGCCAACACCGGGGAGCTGTTTTTT

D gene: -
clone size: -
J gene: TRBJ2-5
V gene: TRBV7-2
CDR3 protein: CASSFSGGQETQYF
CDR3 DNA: TGTGCCAGCAGCTTCTCAGGGGGGCAAGAGACCCAGTACTTC

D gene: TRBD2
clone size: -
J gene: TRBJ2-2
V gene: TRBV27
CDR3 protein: CASRLAGASRSGELFF
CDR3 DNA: TGTGCCAGCAGGCTAGCGGGGGCCTCACGGTCCGGGGAGCTGTTTTTT

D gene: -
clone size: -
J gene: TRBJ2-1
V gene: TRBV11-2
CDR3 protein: CASSPLSSYNEQFF
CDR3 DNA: TGTGCCAGCAGTCCGCTGAGCTCCTACAATGAGCAGTTCTTC

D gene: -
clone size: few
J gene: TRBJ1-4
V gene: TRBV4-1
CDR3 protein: CASTTKFTQGPNEKLFF
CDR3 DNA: TGCGCCAGCACCACAAAGTTTACTCAGGGGCCCAATGAAAAACTGTTTTTT

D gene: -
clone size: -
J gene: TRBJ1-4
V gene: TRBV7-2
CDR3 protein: CASSFVGGPNEKLFF
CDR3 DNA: TGTGCCAGCAGCTTCGTAGGGGGTCCTAATGAAAAACTGTTTTTT

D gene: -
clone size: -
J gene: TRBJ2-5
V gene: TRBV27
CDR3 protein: CASSFRGRETQYF
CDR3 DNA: TGTGCCAGCAGTTTTAGGGGAAGAGAGACCCAGTACTTC

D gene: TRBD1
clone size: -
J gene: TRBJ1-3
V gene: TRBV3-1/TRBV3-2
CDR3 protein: CASSLLGGVNTIYF
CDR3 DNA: TGTGCCAGCAGCCTTTTAGGGGGCGTAAACACCATATATTTT

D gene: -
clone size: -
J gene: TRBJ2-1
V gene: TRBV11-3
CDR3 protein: CASSLGSSSYNEQFF
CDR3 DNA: TGTGCCAGCAGTCTCGGGTCGAGCTCCTACAATGAGCAGTTCTTC

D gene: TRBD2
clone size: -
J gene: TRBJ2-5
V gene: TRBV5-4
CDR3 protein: CASSRSGTRGEETQYF
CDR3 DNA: TGTGCCAGCAGCCGCTCCGGGACTAGGGGTGAGGAGACCCAGTACTTC

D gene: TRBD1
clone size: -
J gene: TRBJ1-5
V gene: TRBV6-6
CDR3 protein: CASSPITGTGISGNQPQHF
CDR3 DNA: TGTGCCAGCAGTCCAATTACCGGGACAGGGATTTCGGGCAATCAGCCCCAGCATTTT

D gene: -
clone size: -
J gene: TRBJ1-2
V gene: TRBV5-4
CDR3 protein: CASSLGGYGYTF
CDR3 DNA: TGTGCCAGCAGCTTGGGAGGCTATGGCTACACCTTC

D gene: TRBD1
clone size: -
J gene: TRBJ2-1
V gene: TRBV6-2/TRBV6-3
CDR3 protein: CASSLGDRGHGEQFF
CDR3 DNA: TGTGCCAGCAGTTTGGGTGACAGGGGGCATGGTGAGCAGTTCTTC

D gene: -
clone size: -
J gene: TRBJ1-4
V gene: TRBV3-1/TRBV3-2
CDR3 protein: CASSQGATGEKLFF
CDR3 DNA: TGTGCCAGCAGCCAGGGGGCGACTGGTGAAAAACTGTTTTTT

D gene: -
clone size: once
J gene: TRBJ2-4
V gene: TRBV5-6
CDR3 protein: CASSFPQRWNIQYF
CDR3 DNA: TGTGCCAGCAGCTTTCCGCAGCGTTGGAACATTCAGTACTTC

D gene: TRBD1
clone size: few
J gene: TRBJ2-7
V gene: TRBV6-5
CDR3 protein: CASRGGQGSYEQYF
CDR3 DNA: TGTGCCAGCAGAGGGGGACAGGGAAGCTACGAGCAGTACTTC

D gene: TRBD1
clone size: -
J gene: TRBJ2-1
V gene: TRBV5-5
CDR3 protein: CASATGNNNEQFF
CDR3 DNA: TGTGCCAGCGCGACAGGGAACAACAATGAGCAGTTCTTC

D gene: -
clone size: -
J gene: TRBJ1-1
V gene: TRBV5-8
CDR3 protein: CASRFRGGRNTEAFF
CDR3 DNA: TGTGCCAGCCGGTTTCGCGGGGGAAGGAACACTGAAGCTTTCTTT

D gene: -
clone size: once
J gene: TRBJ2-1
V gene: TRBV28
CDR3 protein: CASSLPQGSYNEQFF
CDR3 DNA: TGTGCCAGCAGTTTACCGCAGGGATCCTACAATGAGCAGTTCTTC

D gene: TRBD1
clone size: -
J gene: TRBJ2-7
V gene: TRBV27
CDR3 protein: CASSGQGGYEQYF
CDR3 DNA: TGTGCCAGCAGCGGACAGGGGGGCTACGAGCAGTACTTC

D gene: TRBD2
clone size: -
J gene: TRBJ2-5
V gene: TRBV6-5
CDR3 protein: CASSYSKRGEETQYF
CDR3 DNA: TGTGCCAGCAGTTATTCCAAGCGGGGGGAAGAGACCCAGTACTTC

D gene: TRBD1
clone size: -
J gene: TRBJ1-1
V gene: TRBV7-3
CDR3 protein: CASSPGTGGLAFF
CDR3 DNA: TGTGCCAGCAGCCCCGGGACAGGGGGGTTAGCTTTCTTT

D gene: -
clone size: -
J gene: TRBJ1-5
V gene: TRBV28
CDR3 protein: CASTQTNQPQHF
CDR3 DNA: TGTGCCAGCACCCAAACTAATCAGCCCCAGCATTTT

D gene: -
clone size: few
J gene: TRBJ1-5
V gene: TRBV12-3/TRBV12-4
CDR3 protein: CASSPSGDQPQHF
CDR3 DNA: TGTGCCAGCAGTCCCTCAGGGGATCAGCCCCAGCATTTT

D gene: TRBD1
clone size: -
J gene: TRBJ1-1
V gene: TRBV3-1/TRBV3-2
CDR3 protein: CASSLRMRQGGAEAFF
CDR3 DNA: TGTGCCAGCAGCCTAAGAATGAGACAGGGTGGCGCTGAAGCTTTCTTT

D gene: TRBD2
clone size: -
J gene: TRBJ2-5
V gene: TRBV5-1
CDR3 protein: CASSHHQRGQETQYF
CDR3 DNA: TGCGCCAGCAGTCATCACCAGCGGGGCCAAGAGACCCAGTACTTC

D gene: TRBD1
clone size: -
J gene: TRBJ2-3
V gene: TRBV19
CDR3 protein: CASSPAGGPKQYF
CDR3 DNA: TGTGCCAGTAGTCCAGCAGGGGGCCCAAAGCAGTATTTT

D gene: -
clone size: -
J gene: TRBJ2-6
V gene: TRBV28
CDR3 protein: CASSFRVGANVLTF
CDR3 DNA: TGTGCCAGCAGTTTCAGGGTTGGGGCCAACGTCCTGACTTTC

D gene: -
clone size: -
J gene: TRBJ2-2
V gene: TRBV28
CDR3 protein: CASSLWGRGTGELFF
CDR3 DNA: TGTGCCAGCAGTTTATGGGGGCGCGGCACCGGGGAGCTGTTTTTT

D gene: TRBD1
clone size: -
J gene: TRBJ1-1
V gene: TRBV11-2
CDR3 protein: CASSLQGEYTEAFF
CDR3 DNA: TGTGCCAGCAGCTTACAGGGGGAGTACACTGAAGCTTTCTTT

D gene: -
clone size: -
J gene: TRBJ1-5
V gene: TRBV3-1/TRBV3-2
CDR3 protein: CASSPRRGNQPQHF
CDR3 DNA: TGTGCCAGCAGCCCGCGGAGGGGCAATCAGCCCCAGCATTTT

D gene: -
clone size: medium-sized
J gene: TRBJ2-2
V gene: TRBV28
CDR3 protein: CASRGKGEEVGELFF
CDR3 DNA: TGTGCCAGCAGGGGCAAAGGGGAGGAGGTCGGGGAGCTGTTTTTT

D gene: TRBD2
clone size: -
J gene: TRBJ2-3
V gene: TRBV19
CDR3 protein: CASSPGLAGANTQYF
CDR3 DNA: TGTGCCAGTAGTCCAGGACTAGCGGGGGCAAATACGCAGTATTTT

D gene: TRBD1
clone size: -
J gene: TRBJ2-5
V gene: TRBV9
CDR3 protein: CASTYRGRREETQYF
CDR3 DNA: TGTGCCAGCACTTACAGGGGGCGACGGGAAGAGACCCAGTACTTC

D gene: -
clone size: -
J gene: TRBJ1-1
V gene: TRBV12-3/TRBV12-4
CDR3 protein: CATGGGNTEAFF
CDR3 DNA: TGTGCCACCGGGGGGGGGAACACTGAAGCTTTCTTT

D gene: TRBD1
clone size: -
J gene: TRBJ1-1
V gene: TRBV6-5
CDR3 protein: CASRQGAVNTEAFF
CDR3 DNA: TGTGCCAGCAGACAGGGGGCTGTGAACACTGAAGCTTTCTTT

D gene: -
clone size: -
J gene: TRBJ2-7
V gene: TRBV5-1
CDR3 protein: CASSLGRTTYEQYF
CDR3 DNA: TGCGCCAGCAGCCTGGGCAGGACTACCTACGAGCAGTACTTC

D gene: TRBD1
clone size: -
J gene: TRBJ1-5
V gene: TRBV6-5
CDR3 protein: CASSSTGGDNQPQHF
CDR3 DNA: TGTGCCAGCAGTTCGACAGGGGGCGACAATCAGCCCCAGCATTTT

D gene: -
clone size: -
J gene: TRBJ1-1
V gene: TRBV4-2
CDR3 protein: CASSQDRNREAFF
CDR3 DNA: TGTGCCAGCAGCCAAGACAGGAATAGAGAAGCTTTCTTT

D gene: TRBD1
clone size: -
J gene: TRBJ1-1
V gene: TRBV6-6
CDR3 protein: CASSRPGQGETEAFF
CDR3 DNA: TGTGCCAGCAGTAGGCCGGGACAGGGGGAAACTGAAGCTTTCTTT

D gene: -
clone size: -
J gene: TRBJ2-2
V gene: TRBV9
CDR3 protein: CASSESLGGAVNTGELFF
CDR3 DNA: TGTGCCAGCAGCGAGTCCCTAGGGGGGGCCGTGAACACCGGGGAGCTGTTTTTT

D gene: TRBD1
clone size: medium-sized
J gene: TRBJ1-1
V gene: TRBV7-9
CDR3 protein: CASRGQGGTEAFF
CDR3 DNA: TGTGCCAGCAGGGGACAGGGAGGCACTGAAGCTTTCTTT

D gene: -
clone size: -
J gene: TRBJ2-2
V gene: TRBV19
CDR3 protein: CASSMGGHTGELFF
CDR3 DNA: TGTGCCAGTAGTATGGGGGGACACACCGGGGAGCTGTTTTTT

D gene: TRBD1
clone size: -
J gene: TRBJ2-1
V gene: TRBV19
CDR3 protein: CASRDTGVSSYNEQFF
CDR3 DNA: TGTGCCAGTAGAGATACAGGGGTAAGCTCCTACAATGAGCAGTTCTTC

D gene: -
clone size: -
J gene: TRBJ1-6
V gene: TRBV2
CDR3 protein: CASSGSRQINSPLHF
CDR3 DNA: TGTGCCAGCAGTGGTTCGCGACAGATTAATTCACCCCTCCACTTT

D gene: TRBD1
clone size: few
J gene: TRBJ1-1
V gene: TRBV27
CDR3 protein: CASSPRQGSEAFF
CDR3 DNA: TGTGCCAGCAGTCCCCGACAGGGATCTGAAGCTTTCTTT

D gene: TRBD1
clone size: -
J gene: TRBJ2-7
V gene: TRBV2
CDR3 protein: CASSDRQGAHEQYF
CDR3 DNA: TGTGCCAGCAGTGATCGACAGGGGGCCCACGAGCAGTACTTC

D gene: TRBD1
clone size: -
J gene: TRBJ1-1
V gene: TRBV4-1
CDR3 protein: CASSDPRDRVLGTEAFF
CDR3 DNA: TGCGCCAGCAGCGACCCCCGGGACAGGGTTTTGGGCACTGAAGCTTTCTTT